These T cell receptor beta chains were read from a single sample in a study of OX40 agonist ivuxolimab in advanced cancers. The method was immunoSEQ multiplex PCR; TCRdb's version includes in-frame clones alone and lacks a portion of them. Here the sample spans approximately 77,000 clones, just under 95% being singletons. The sequencing used CD4+ or CD8+ T cells sorted from blood, collected in a trial of the OX40 agonist ivuxolimab. Every receptor here comes from an adult with an advanced solid tumor such as melanoma, head and neck, liver or kidney cancer. Both conserved end residues are part of each CDR3. A D gene is named only where the DNA matches it firmly. The size field is filled for only some rows; it gives once, few, many or a size class.

>16|TRBV19|NA|TRBD1|TRBJ1-5
CASSGKTGGWVQPQHF
TGTGCCAGTAGTGGGAAGACAGGGGGCTGGGTTCAGCCCCAGCATTTT
>14|TRBV7-2|NA|NA|TRBJ2-7
CASSPQGGDGEQYF
TGTGCCAGCAGCCCCCAGGGCGGGGACGGCGAGCAGTACTTC
>16|TRBV6-4|NA|TRBD2|TRBJ2-7
CASSDRLAGASYEQYF
TGTGCCAGCAGTGACAGACTAGCGGGCGCCTCCTACGAGCAGTACTTC
>13|TRBV19|few|NA|TRBJ2-3
CAVRPASTDTQYF
TGTGCCGTCAGGCCGGCCTCCACAGATACGCAGTATTTT
>13|TRBV28|NA|TRBD1|TRBJ1-5
CASSWGQHQPQHF
TGTGCCAGCAGTTGGGGACAGCATCAGCCCCAGCATTTT
>15|TRBV4-2|NA|TRBD1|TRBJ1-2
CASSRDRGQDYGYTF
TGTGCCAGCAGCCGAGACAGGGGGCAGGACTATGGCTACACCTTC
>14|TRBV7-2|NA|NA|TRBJ1-2
CASTLLKADYGYTF
TGTGCCAGCACTCTCCTGAAGGCTGACTATGGCTACACCTTC
>15|TRBV19|NA|TRBD2|TRBJ2-1
CASRFSGRAGNEQFF
TGTGCCAGTAGATTTAGCGGGAGGGCGGGGAATGAGCAGTTCTTC
>15|TRBV7-2|NA|TRBD2|TRBJ2-3
CASSSPGLDADTQYF
TGTGCCAGCAGCTCTCCGGGACTAGACGCAGATACGCAGTATTTT
>14|TRBV5-1|NA|NA|TRBJ2-7
CASSLVGGFREQYF
TGCGCCAGCAGCTTGGTGGGAGGATTTCGCGAGCAGTACTTC
>12|TRBV10-3|NA|NA|TRBJ2-7
CAISPDPYEQYF
TGTGCCATCAGTCCGGACCCGTACGAGCAGTACTTC
>14|TRBV7-2|NA|TRBD2|TRBJ2-7
CASSPGVSGYEQYF
TGTGCCAGCAGCCCCGGGGTTAGCGGGTACGAGCAGTACTTC
>13|TRBV6-1|NA|NA|TRBJ2-3
CASSSLATDTQYF
TGTGCCAGCAGTTCGCTAGCCACGGATACGCAGTATTTT
>16|TRBV11-1|NA|NA|TRBJ2-1
CASSSLGSSSYNEQFF
TGTGCCAGCAGCAGTTTGGGGTCCAGCTCCTACAATGAGCAGTTCTTC
>16|TRBV15|NA|TRBD2|TRBJ2-5
CATSRGDSGGQETQYF
TGTGCCACCAGCCGAGGGGATAGCGGGGGACAAGAGACCCAGTACTTC
>13|TRBV28|NA|NA|TRBJ1-4
CASRLAGREKLFF
TGTGCCAGCAGGTTGGCAGGGAGGGAAAAACTGTTTTTT
>15|TRBV27|NA|NA|TRBJ2-7
CASSSSRGRSYEQYF
TGTGCCAGCAGCTCCTCCCGGGGCCGCTCCTACGAGCAGTACTTC
>13|TRBV19|NA|TRBD1|TRBJ1-4
CARRTGSNEKLFF
TGTGCCAGACGGACAGGGTCAAATGAAAAACTGTTTTTT
>17|TRBV2|NA|TRBD1|TRBJ1-5
CASRKTGGAGTNQPQHF
TGTGCCAGCAGGAAGACAGGGGGCGCGGGTACCAATCAGCCCCAGCATTTT
>15|TRBV6-5|NA|NA|TRBJ2-7
CASSYSNLGSYEQYF
TGTGCCAGCAGTTACTCGAATCTCGGGAGTTACGAGCAGTACTTC
>14|TRBV18|NA|NA|TRBJ2-7
CASSPLGTSYEQYF
TGTGCCAGCTCCCCTCTAGGGACCTCCTACGAGCAGTACTTC
>13|TRBV7-2|NA|NA|TRBJ1-1
CASSLDLQGDAFF
TGTGCCAGCAGCCTGGATTTACAGGGAGACGCTTTCTTT
>16|TRBV10-2|NA|TRBD2|TRBJ2-1
CASKDRGGASYNEQFF
TGCGCCAGCAAAGACCGCGGGGGGGCCAGTTACAATGAGCAGTTCTTC
>11|TRBV6-1|NA|NA|TRBJ2-1
CASSRLDEQFF
TGTGCCAGCAGTCGTTTGGATGAGCAGTTCTTC
>13|TRBV25-1|NA|NA|TRBJ1-2
CASSAGTRSGYTF
TGTGCCAGCAGTGCGGGGACGCGGAGTGGCTACACCTTC
>11|TRBV20-1|NA|NA|TRBJ1-1
CSASLNTEAFF
TGCAGTGCTAGTCTGAACACTGAAGCTTTCTTT
>11|TRBV20-1|NA|NA|TRBJ1-4
CSAGGDEKLFF
TGCAGTGCCGGGGGCGATGAAAAACTGTTTTTT
>14|TRBV28|NA|TRBD1|TRBJ1-1
CASSLGQGNTEAFF
TGTGCCAGCAGTTTAGGACAGGGGAACACTGAAGCTTTCTTT
>14|TRBV18|NA|TRBD1|TRBJ2-7
CASSPTGDSYEQYF
TGTGCCAGCTCACCGACAGGGGATAGCTACGAGCAGTACTTC
>13|TRBV5-1|NA|NA|TRBJ2-7
CASSLDPPYEQYF
TGCGCCAGCAGCTTGGATCCACCCTACGAGCAGTACTTC
>16|TRBV18|NA|NA|TRBJ1-1
CASSPPRPGLNTEAFF
TGTGCCAGCTCACCCCCGAGACCTGGTTTGAACACTGAAGCTTTCTTT
>13|TRBV19|NA|TRBD2|TRBJ2-5
CASSSAGRETQYF
TGTGCCAGTAGTTCAGCGGGAAGGGAGACCCAGTACTTC
>14|TRBV29-1|NA|TRBD2|TRBJ2-5
CSALTSGRGETQYF
TGCAGCGCTCTGACTAGCGGGAGAGGAGAGACCCAGTACTTC
>13|TRBV10-3|NA|NA|TRBJ1-4
CAISNPTNEKLFF
TGTGCCATCAGTAACCCGACGAATGAAAAACTGTTTTTT
>13|TRBV5-1|NA|NA|TRBJ2-5
CASEAGYQETQYF
TGCGCCTCAGAGGCAGGGTACCAAGAGACCCAGTACTTC
>14|TRBV28|NA|NA|TRBJ1-2
CASSLPARTDGYTF
TGTGCCAGCAGTTTACCTGCCCGGACGGATGGCTACACCTTC
>13|TRBV7-9|NA|NA|TRBJ1-3
CASSSGLGNTIYF
TGTGCCAGCAGCTCCGGACTGGGAAACACCATATATTTT
>20|TRBV6-1|once|TRBD2|TRBJ2-1
CASSDPSSGRPSSSYNEQFF
TGTGCCAGCAGTGATCCGAGTAGCGGGAGGCCCTCTAGCTCCTACAATGAGCAGTTCTTC
>14|TRBV18|NA|NA|TRBJ2-3
CASSPPMSTDTQYF
TGTGCCAGCTCACCACCTATGAGCACAGATACGCAGTATTTT
>15|TRBV7-2|NA|NA|TRBJ2-7
CASSLGLAHTYEQYF
TGTGCCAGCAGCTTAGGGCTAGCGCATACCTACGAGCAGTACTTC
>14|TRBV5-1|NA|NA|TRBJ1-2
CASSSADSNYGYTF
TGCGCCAGCAGCTCGGCTGACAGTAACTATGGCTACACCTTC
>14|TRBV4-1|NA|NA|TRBJ2-1
CASSLGRDYNEQFF
TGCGCCAGCAGCCTCGGACGGGACTACAATGAGCAGTTCTTC
>17|TRBV11-3|NA|NA|TRBJ2-7
CASSLGTEGSGPIEQYF
TGTGCCAGCAGCTTAGGGACAGAGGGTTCGGGACCGATCGAGCAGTACTTC
>13|TRBV28|NA|NA|TRBJ2-7
CASTPGGPYEQYF
TGTGCCAGCACCCCAGGGGGGCCCTACGAGCAGTACTTC
>14|TRBV5-1|NA|NA|TRBJ1-5
CASSLSGHNQPQHF
TGCGCCAGCAGCTTGTCGGGACACAATCAGCCCCAGCATTTT
>14|TRBV6-5|NA|NA|TRBJ1-6
CASSYGRVNSPLHF
TGTGCCAGCAGTTATGGCAGGGTCAATTCACCCCTCCACTTT
>16|TRBV19|NA|NA|TRBJ1-6
CASSISFQRTNSPLHF
TGTGCCAGTAGTATATCATTTCAGAGAACTAATTCACCCCTCCACTTT
>15|TRBV9|once|NA|TRBJ1-5
CASSVDGAGRQPQHF
TGTGCCAGCAGCGTAGATGGAGCGGGCCGTCAGCCCCAGCATTTT